The count of the clone carrying this T cell receptor beta chain is one. This specimen comes from a study of blood T cell repertoires in COVID-19. Trimming cost V 5 bases and J 1 base, with 11 bases left between them. Per the germline V gene, CDR1 is SGHVS and CDR2 is FQNEAQ. The CDR3 is 14 amino acids. Measured with immunoSEQ multiplex PCR; TCRdb has only the in-frame clones, and not every one. Of approximately 150,000 clones in the sample, approximately 87% are singletons; the top ten hold under 4.5%. The sequence was obtained from a woman in her 70s with acute or convalescent COVID-19. The chain recombines TRBV7-8 with TRBJ1-1, with unresolved D. Input material: peripheral blood. The CDR3 DNA is TGTGCCAGCAGCCCCCAGGAGGGGAACACTGAAGCTTTCTTT. Its protein product is CASSPQEGNTEAFF.